These 26 T cell receptor beta chains were sequenced from one sample in a study of blood T cell repertoires in COVID-19 (dated by TCRdb to about 2020). The receptor library was made with the immunoSEQ multiplex PCR assay. This is the immuneACCESS table as TCRdb keeps it, with only in-frame sequences that have V and J called. A part of the clones is gone; compared with another copy, unresolved V genes explain less than half, and the rest is unexplained. Present in this sample are some 66,000 clones, 82% of which were seen just once. The ten largest make up 6.6% of the sample. Sequencing input: peripheral blood. These receptor sequences come from a man aged 55 to 70 with acute or convalescent COVID-19.

This clone was found a few times. The chain uses TRBV5-1 and TRBJ1-1; D unresolved. CDR1 is SGHRS and CDR2 is YFSETQ in the germline V gene. The CDR3 extends over 13 amino acids. Trimming pared 0 bases from V and 8 bases from J, leaving 11 bases between. CDR3 region: CASSLDPAGEAFF. In DNA, the CDR3 is TGCGCCAGCAGCTTGGACCCGGCGGGCGAAGCTTTCTTT.

This clone showed up just a few times. The J gene is TRBJ2-1, the V gene TRBV10-3, with TRBD2 as a possible D gene (6 bases). Trimming shortened V by 6 bases and J by 8 bases, and 11 bases separated the two germline ends. The CDR3 contains 12 residues. Germline V lookup: CDR1 ENHRY, CDR2 SYGVKD. The CDR3 nucleotides read TGTGCCATCAGCGACCGGAGGGATGAGCAGTTCTTC. It codes for CAISDRRDEQFF.

This chain links TRBV18 with TRBJ1-1, with D tentatively TRBD1 (5 bases). The germline V gene has CDR1 KGHSH and CDR2 LQKENI. This CDR3 spans 13 amino acids. The V and J ends lost 1 base and 9 bases respectively, with 12 bases between them. CDR3 coding DNA: TGTGCCAGCTCACCACTACAGGAAGATAAAGCTTTCTTT. It is translated as CASSPLQEDKAFF.

This chain uses TRBV19 with TRBJ2-3, with 8 bases aligning to TRBD1. Trimming cost V 6 bases and J 4 bases; bases outside gene matches: 15. The germline V gene encodes CDR1 LNHDA and CDR2 SQIVND (reference sequence). The CDR3 loop spans 17 amino acids. In DNA, the CDR3 is TGTGCCAGTAGCCCGAGACCGGACAGGGTGGGACCAGATACGCAGTATTTT. Translating it yields CASSPRPDRVGPDTQYF.

The rearrangement joins TRBV5-6 to TRBJ1-3; D uncertain. Germline V gives CDR1 SGHDT, CDR2 YYEEEE. This CDR3 contains 14 residues. V was cut by 2 bases and J by 0 bases, with 6 bases left in between. DNA of the CDR3: TGTGCCAGCAGCTTCAGGTTCTCTGGAAACACCATATATTTT. It yields the protein CASSFRFSGNTIYF.

The chain recombines TRBV10-1 with TRBJ1-2; D gene unclear. V was cut by 0 bases and J by 8 bases, with 10 bases left in between. Germline V gene sequence: CDR1 WNHNN, CDR2 SYGVQD (reference sequence). The CDR3 is 13 residues long. CDR3 nucleotide sequence: TGCGCCAGCAGTGAGTCTGGAGGGTTCGGCTACACCTTC. Translating gives CASSESGGFGYTF.

The chain employs TRBV18 and TRBJ1-5; D remains ambiguous. This CDR3 has 14 residues. The V end lost 0 bases, the J end lost 7 bases, and 10 bases lay between the germline ends. CDR1 KGHSH and CDR2 LQKENI come from the germline V gene. The CDR3 bases are TGTGCCAGCTCACCACCTGGGCAAACGCAGCCCCAGCATTTT. This codes for CASSPPGQTQPQHF.

The V call is TRBV5-4, the J call TRBJ1-1; D is possibly TRBD1 (6 bases). CDR3 length: 16 residues. V was trimmed by 6 bases and J by 6 bases, leaving 24 bases between them. The germline CDR1 and CDR2 sequences are SGHNT and YYREEE (reference sequence). CDR3 region: CASNDGGGGGRAEAFF. The CDR3 DNA is TGTGCCAGCAACGACGGGGGGGGCGGCGGTCGGGCTGAAGCTTTCTTT.

The chain uses TRBV5-8 and TRBJ1-6; unclear D gene. The germline CDR1 and CDR2 sequences are SGHTS and YDEGEE. This CDR3 contains 15 residues. The ends were cut back, 0 bases at V and 4 bases at J, with 8 bases in the middle. CDR3 protein: CASSLAGRYNSPLHF. The CDR3 nucleotides are TGTGCCAGCAGCTTGGCAGGCCGTTATAATTCACCCCTCCACTTT.

The chain combines TRBV5-4 with TRBJ2-1; 12 nucleotides match TRBD2. Germline V lookup: CDR1 SGHNT, CDR2 YYREEE (reference sequence). Trimming cost V 4 bases and J 7 bases; bases outside gene matches: 6. The CDR3 sequence is 15 residues long. In DNA form, the CDR3 reads TGTGCCAGCAGCCCTCTAGCGGGGGGGATTAATGAGCAGTTCTTC. Translation gives CASSPLAGGINEQFF.

This clone showed up just once. The chain carries TRBV11-2 and TRBJ2-7; 14 nucleotides agree with TRBD2. The ends lost 5 bases at V and 3 bases at J; junction bases unmatched: 3. Germline V gene data show CDR1 as SGHAT and CDR2 as FQNNGV. The CDR3 is 15 amino acids. CDR3 region: CASSETSGGDYEQYV. The CDR3 region has the DNA TGTGCCAGCAGCGAGACTAGCGGGGGGGACTACGAGCAGTACGTC.

J is TRBJ2-7 and V is TRBV7-8; 8 nucleotides line up with TRBD2. Germline CDR1 reads SGHVS; CDR2 reads FQNEAQ. This CDR3 has 15 residues. Unmatched junction bases numbered 1, after V lost 0 bases and J lost 0 bases. CDR3 sequence (DNA): TGTGCCAGCAGCTTAGCGAGCGGGGGCTCCTACGAGCAGTACTTC. This encodes CASSLASGGSYEQYF.

This clone came up a few times. The chain recombines TRBV18 with TRBJ1-3, with D perhaps matching TRBD1 (5 bases). Germline V CDR1 and CDR2: KGHSH, LQKENI. The CDR3 loop spans 14 amino acids. The V gene lost 3 bases and the J gene lost 4 bases, with 10 bases spanning the gap. CDR3 sequence (DNA): TGTGCCAGCTCACCCGACAGATCGGGAAACACCATATATTTT. Its translation is CASSPDRSGNTIYF.

The chain recombines TRBV7-9 with TRBJ2-7; 9 positions match TRBD2. There are 14 residues in the CDR3. In germline, CDR1 is SEHNR, CDR2 FQNEAQ (reference sequence). V was pared by 5 bases and J by 3 bases, with 5 bases of the junction left unmatched. The CDR3 DNA reads TGTGCCAGCAGCCCTAGCGGGGCGAACTACGAGCAGTACTTC. Its translation is CASSPSGANYEQYF.

Here the CDR3 DNA reads TGCAGTGCTAGCGCAGGGGGAGGCTACACCTTC. Translating it yields CSASAGGGYTF. The chain couples TRBV20-1 to TRBJ1-2, with 7 bases matching TRBD1. V lost 3 bases to trimming and J lost 8 bases; unmatched junction nucleotides: 3. Germline-derived CDR1 and CDR2 are DFQATT and SNEGSKA (reference sequence). The CDR3 loop spans 11 amino acids.

The chain joins TRBV7-9 to TRBJ1-5; no firm D call. This CDR3 region has 14 residues. V was cut by 8 bases and J by 2 bases, with 13 bases left in between. Germline-derived CDR1 and CDR2 are SEHNR and FQNEAQ (reference sequence). The CDR3 region has the DNA TGTGCCAGCTGCCCAGAGGGCGGCAATCAGCCCCAGCATTTT. The encoded protein is CASCPEGGNQPQHF.

This chain links TRBV7-9 with TRBJ1-5; TRBD1 matches 12 bases. This CDR3 contains 17 residues. The trim removed 5 bases at V and 6 bases at J, leaving 11 bases unmatched. Germline lookup yields CDR1 SEHNR and CDR2 FQNEAQ (reference sequence). The CDR3 nucleotides are TGTGCCAGCAGCATTGGGACAGGGGGCGCGATGGCTCAGCCCCAGCATTTT. It translates to CASSIGTGGAMAQPQHF.

For this clone: Distinct nucleotide sequences in the sample also encode this CDR3. The chain carries TRBV7-2 and TRBJ1-5, with TRBD1 as a possible D gene (6 bases). The CDR3 is made up of 14 amino acids. Per the germline V gene, CDR1 is SGHTA and CDR2 is FQGNSA. Trimming shortened V by 1 base and J by 2 bases, and 6 bases separated the two germline ends. Written as DNA, the CDR3 is TGTGCCAGCAGCTTAGACAGGGGCAATCAGCCCCAGCATTTT. Translating it yields CASSLDRGNQPQHF.

The rearrangement uses TRBV6-6 and TRBJ2-2; tentatively, D is TRBD1 (6 bases). This CDR3 spans 15 amino acids. V was clipped by 7 bases and J by 4 bases, with 16 bases between them. Germline values: CDR1 MNHNY, CDR2 SVGAGI (reference sequence). CDR3: CASKTGGATTGELFF. The CDR3 nucleotides read TGTGCCAGCAAGACAGGTGGGGCGACCACCGGGGAGCTGTTTTTT.

The V gene is TRBV6-5, the J gene TRBJ2-6; D is ambiguous. Trimming left V 2 bases short and J 2 bases short, with 10 bases between. The CDR3 is made up of 16 amino acids. Germline CDR1 and CDR2: MNHEY and SVGAGI. The CDR3 DNA is TGTGCCAGCAGTTACCTCCAAGCCCCTGGGGCCAACGTCCTGACTTTC. Protein: CASSYLQAPGANVLTF.

The chain combines TRBV6-1 with TRBJ2-7; a possible D gene is TRBD2 (6 bases). CDR1 is MNHNS, CDR2 SASEGT, per germline. Between the trimmed V and J ends, which lost 2 bases and 3 bases, there was a span of 14 bases. The CDR3 is made up of 15 amino acids. CDR3 nucleotides: TGTGCCAGCAGTGAACTGGGCGGGGACCTCTACGAGCAGTACGTC. This codes for CASSELGGDLYEQYV.

The chain combines TRBV7-9 with TRBJ2-7; 7 positions agree with TRBD2. This CDR3 region has 13 residues. V trimming: 5 bases; J trimming: 7 bases; junction bases outside the gene matches: 8. Germline V gene lookup returns CDR1 SEHNR and CDR2 FQNEAQ (reference sequence). The CDR3 is CASSPLGEGEQYV. The CDR3 region has the DNA TGTGCCAGCAGCCCGCTGGGGGAGGGGGAGCAGTACGTC.

The rearrangement uses TRBV14 and TRBJ1-1; 8 nucleotides line up with TRBD1. Germline values: CDR1 SGHDN, CDR2 FVKESK. J lost 3 bases, V lost 2 bases, and 2 bases had no gene match. This CDR3 has 14 residues. The CDR3 spells CASSQLGQDTEAFF. The CDR3 nucleotides are TGTGCCAGCAGCCAATTGGGACAGGACACTGAAGCTTTCTTT.

This clone has just a few counts. The gene calls are TRBV4-1 and TRBJ1-5; tentatively, D is TRBD1 (5 bases). Germline CDR1 and CDR2: MGHRA and YSYEKL. CDR3 length equals 15 residues. The germline V and J ends were trimmed by 0 bases and 1 base, with 7 bases remaining between them. The CDR3 reads CASSQEPGSNQPQHF. CDR3 nucleotides: TGCGCCAGCAGCCAAGAGCCAGGGAGCAATCAGCCCCAGCATTTT.

The V and J genes are TRBV5-4 and TRBJ2-7, with 9 bases aligning to TRBD2. The CDR3 extends over 16 amino acids. Germline V gene data show CDR1 as SGHNT and CDR2 as YYREEE (reference sequence). V lost 4 bases, J lost 2 bases, and 10 bases stayed unmatched. DNA for the CDR3: TGTGCCAGCAGCAGGGGTGATGCTAGCGGGACCTACGAGCAGTACTTC. Amino acids: CASSRGDASGTYEQYF.

V and J are TRBV27 and TRBJ1-2, with 7 bases matching TRBD1. CDR3 length: 14 amino acids. V shed 6 bases and J 4 bases; nucleotides not matched to a gene: 8. In germline, CDR1 is MNHEY, CDR2 SMNVEV (reference sequence). CDR3 protein: CASRRNDRAYGYTF. The CDR3 bases are TGTGCCAGCAGGAGGAACGACAGGGCCTATGGCTACACCTTC.